The clone carrying this T cell receptor (beta chain) appeared many times. Its cognate antigen is unknown. At first hyperthyroidism diagnosis, before any ophthalmopathy symptoms, the blood sample was collected. Isolation of PBMCs was performed on 10 ml fresh peripheral blood. Amplification targeted TCR beta CDR3 regions from RNA transcripts. First-round RT-PCR with HTBI primers amplified the TCR CDR3 region. TCRdb called the multiplex PCR reads again in MiXCR, with one record for every CDR3 protein. This sample has 250,000 or so distinct CDR3 sequences, with about 15% found just once. The data stem from a study of T cells in Graves' hyperthyroidism and ophthalmopathy. Overall study context: Before any treatment, at initial diagnosis, peripheral blood was collected. Notes on the study in general: In the blood, most expanded thyroid clonotypes above 0.001 appeared as well.

The sample taken for sequencing was blood. The source of this sequence is a woman in her 50s with Graves' hyperthyroidism that later progressed to Graves' ophthalmopathy.

In DNA form, the CDR3 reads TGTGCCAGCAGTATTGACAGGGCAGATCAGCCCCAGCATTTT. Its protein product is CASSIDRADQPQHF. V gene TRBV27 combines with J gene TRBJ1-5, with TRBD1 matching over 7 bases. Germline V lookup: CDR1 MNHEY, CDR2 SMNVEV (reference sequence). CDR3 length: 14 residues. The junction had 6 bases not matched to a gene; V was cut back by 5 bases and J by 5 bases.